The sequence of this TCR beta chain was determined in a study of CD8 T cells in ankylosing spondylitis. Study conclusions and caveats: Made up of fewer than 10 highly homologous variants, a TCR beta motif appeared characteristic of ankylosing spondylitis blood.

One entry per CDR3 protein, called by TCRdb with MiXCR from the 5' RACE reads. The sample consists of approximately 540,000 distinct CDR3 sequences, over 9.5% of them appearing once. As to this clonotype: Its antigen is unidentified.

V lost 2 bases to trimming and J lost 4 bases, with 12 bases between them. The CDR3 is 15 residues long. Germline CDR1 and CDR2: LNHDA and SQIVND (reference sequence). This receptor was obtained from a male donor with ankylosing spondylitis. The genes are TRBV19 and TRBJ2-1; tentatively, D is TRBD2 (5 bases). The sample taken for sequencing was blood, either unsorted or a sorted T cell fraction (not recorded which). The CDR3 bases are TGTGCCAGTAGTATACGGGCGGGTTCGTACAATGAGCAGTTCTTC. Translation: CASSIRAGSYNEQFF. The whole variable domain, remainder taken from reference TRBV19 and TRBJ2-1, is DGGITQSPKYLFRKEGQNVTLSCEQNLNHDAMYWYRQDPGQGLRLIYYSQIVNDFQKGDIAEGYSVSREKKESFPLTVTSAQKNPTAFYLCASSIRAGSYNEQFFGPGTRLTVL.